This T cell receptor beta chain was obtained from a study of CD8 T cells in ankylosing spondylitis. This CDR3 region has 17 residues. CDR1 and CDR2 (germline): MNHEY, SVGAGI. Trimming removed 0 bases at V and 4 bases at J, with 16 bases between. This clonotype has only a few counts. Its antigen is unknown. Construction of TCR beta libraries was performed using quantitative 5'-RACE with molecular barcodes. TCRdb reprocessed the 5' RACE reads via MiXCR and lists one record per CDR3 protein. The sample lists 750,000 to 850,000 distinct CDR3 sequences, over 9.5% occurring once. General study findings and limits: Several highly homologous variants made up a TCR beta motif that seemed to typify ankylosing spondylitis blood. In peripheral blood, disease-linked CD8+ clones occurred at relatively low frequencies.

J is TRBJ1-3 and V is TRBV6-5; D is perhaps TRBD1 (5 bases). This clonotype originated in a male donor with ankylosing spondylitis. The sequencing input was blood, either unsorted or a sorted T cell fraction (not recorded which). CDR3 loop: CASSYSVDRRYGNTIYF. CDR3 DNA sequence: TGTGCCAGCAGTTACTCCGTTGACAGAAGATACGGAAACACCATATATTTT.